This TCR beta chain was obtained from a study of tumor and adjacent non-tumor tissue in lung cancer. The library came from three nested PCR rounds adapted from ARM-PCR protocols. TCRdb processed the multiplex PCR reads anew with MiXCR; each CDR3 protein has one entry. The table has about 120,000 distinct CDR3 sequences, approximately 71% seen once. Study-level findings and limits: Significantly higher TCR diversity was found in tumor than normal lung.

Germline V gene sequence: CDR1 PRHDT, CDR2 FYEKMQ (reference sequence). CDR3 length equals 16 residues. With V trimmed by 5 bases and J by 2 bases, 10 bases remained unmatched. This clonotype appeared many times. Its antigen is not known. This sample's RNA came from whole unsorted tissue. This receptor was taken from a man aged 30 to 45 with non-small cell lung cancer. The V gene is TRBV13, the J gene TRBJ2-3; 7 positions match TRBD1. Sequences were obtained from lung tumor tissue. The CDR3 spells CASSREPGGFTDTQYF. Here the CDR3 DNA reads TGTGCCAGCAGCAGAGAGCCAGGGGGTTTCACAGATACGCAGTATTTT.